These 15 T cell receptor beta chains originate from one sample sequenced in a study of CXCR3-negative and CXCR3-positive naive CD8 T cells. The method, 5' RACE with UMI labels, was used to prepare the TRB cDNA libraries. Following a re-call of the 5' RACE reads, TCRdb has one entry per CDR3 protein and lacks DNA. This sample's table reports 35,000 to 50,000 distinct CDR3 sequences. The material sequenced was memory CD8+ T cells from blood. All receptors come from a human donor in good health. Some clones in this sample may be carry-over from other donors' samples.

The chain is built from TRBV5-1 and TRBJ2-5; TCRdb's D gene call, TRBD1, goes unchecked for lack of DNA. Germline loops: CDR1 SGHRS, CDR2 YFSETQ. The CDR3 runs 17 residues. The CDR3 reads CASSPWDLTDPGETQYF.

The chain combines TRBV4-1 with TRBJ1-1; there is no DNA to check the TCRdb D call of TRBD1. The CDR3 has 15 amino acids. Germline lookup yields CDR1 MGHRA and CDR2 YSYEKL. The CDR3 is CASSRYRDRETEAFF.

The chain is built from TRBV19 and TRBJ2-3. This CDR3 is 13 amino acids long. Per the germline V gene, CDR1 is LNHDA and CDR2 is SQIVND (reference sequence). CDR3 sequence reads: CASSIDTTDTQYF.

The genes are TRBV12-3 or TRBV12-4 and TRBJ2-5; TCRdb's D call of TRBD2 is untestable without DNA. The CDR3 contains 14 residues. The CDR3 sequence is CASSFFEGRKTQYF.

The rearrangement uses TRBV25-1 and TRBJ1-1; TCRdb selects TRBD1, and the lack of DNA leaves this call unchecked. CDR1 is MGHDK, CDR2 SYGVNS, per germline. This CDR3 has 18 amino acids. This CDR3 is CASSEPTGTGTGGTEAFF.

The chain carries TRBV10-1 and TRBJ2-3; the TRBD2 assignment by TCRdb is unverifiable without DNA. This CDR3 is 16 amino acids long. Looked up from germline, CDR1 is WNHNN and CDR2 is SYGVQD (reference sequence). The CDR3 is CASTLTSGVHTDTRYF.

CDR3 residues: CATKGGAAYEQYF. V gene TRBV28 combines with J gene TRBJ2-7. Germline CDR1 and CDR2: MDHEN and SYDVKM. The CDR3 consists of 13 residues. The whole variable domain, remainder taken from reference TRBV28 and TRBJ2-7, is DVKVTQSSRYLVKRTGEKVFLECVQDMDHENMFWYRQDPGLGLRLIYFSYDVKMKEKGDIPEGYSVSREKKERFSLILESASTNQTSMYLCATKGGAAYEQYFGPGTRLTVT.

V usage is TRBV5-1 and J usage is TRBJ2-7; the TRBD1 assignment by TCRdb is unverifiable without DNA. Germline lookup yields CDR1 SGHRS and CDR2 YFSETQ. This CDR3 region has 15 residues. The CDR3 loop is CASSPWTGAVYEQYF.

This sequence joins TRBV2 and TRBJ2-2; lacking DNA, the TRBD1 call made by TCRdb goes unchecked. Germline CDR1 SNHLY, CDR2 FYNNEI. The CDR3 extends over 16 amino acids. The CDR3: CASSEVGARGAGELFF.

This chain connects TRBV29-1 to TRBJ2-3; TCRdb indicates TRBD2, and absent DNA this call remains unverified. The CDR3 runs 12 residues. Germline V gene data show CDR1 as SQVTM and CDR2 as ANQGSEA. This chain's CDR3 is CSVEDGGDTQYF.

J is TRBJ2-3 and V is TRBV6-4; lacking DNA, the TRBD1 call made by TCRdb goes unchecked. The CDR3 consists of 15 residues. Germline V gene lookup returns CDR1 MRHNA and CDR2 SNTAGT. The CDR3 loop is CASSDSQGAADTQYF.

The V and J genes are TRBV28 and TRBJ2-7; TCRdb's D call, TRBD1, is unchecked because there is no DNA. The CDR3 loop spans 15 amino acids. Germline V CDR1 and CDR2: MDHEN, SYDVKM. CDR3 region: CASSYGTYPSYEQYF.

The chain recombines TRBV29-1 with TRBJ2-1; with no DNA, the TCRdb D assignment of TRBD1 cannot be verified. There are 13 residues in the CDR3. The germline V gene has CDR1 SQVTM and CDR2 ANQGSEA. The CDR3 sequence: CSSRGQGFHEQFF.

The chain recombines TRBV20-1 with TRBJ2-7. Per germline, CDR1 DFQATT and CDR2 SNEGSKA (reference sequence). This CDR3 is 14 amino acids long. CDR3 sequence reads: CSAREPSGAYEQYF.

This chain uses TRBV7-9 with TRBJ2-3; TCRdb outputs TRBD2, but without DNA this stays unchecked. The CDR3 has 18 residues. Looked up from germline, CDR1 is SEHNR and CDR2 is FQNEAQ (reference sequence). CDR3 sequence: CASSILLVLYQDTDTQYF.